Presented here are 23 T cell receptor beta chains from one specimen sequenced in a study of T cell repertoires in cytomegalovirus infection. MiXCR, run by TCRdb on the reads, gives a single entry per CDR3 protein. Found here are about 130,000 distinct CDR3 sequences, roughly 9% of them singletons; the top ten hold about 9.5%. The sample was PBMCs. All receptors come from a human donor in good health (CMV status not recorded). Some clones in this sample may be carry-over from other donors' samples.

This chain connects TRBV15 to TRBJ1-6; D is uncertain. Looked up from germline, CDR1 is LNHNV and CDR2 is YYDKDF (reference sequence). This CDR3 spans 13 amino acids. Trimming took 6 bases from V and 6 from J, leaving 9 bases between them. For the CDR3, the DNA is TGTGCCACCAGGATAACAGCTAATTCACCCCTCCACTTT. Encoded protein: CATRITANSPLHF.

This clonotype occurred many times. The chain employs TRBV7-7 and TRBJ2-2; no clear D gene. V was cut by 2 bases and J by 4 bases, with 5 bases left in between. The CDR3 runs 13 residues. Looked up from germline, CDR1 is SSHAT and CDR2 is FNYEAQ (reference sequence). The CDR3 is CASSLRATGELFF. In DNA form, the CDR3 reads TGTGCCAGCAGCTTAAGAGCCACCGGGGAGCTGTTTTTT.

This clonotype showed up just a few times. V is TRBV2 and J is TRBJ2-3, with D maybe TRBD2 (5 bases). The V gene lost 10 bases and the J gene lost 0 bases, with 14 bases spanning the gap. CDR1 and CDR2 from the germline V gene are SNHLY and FYNNEI. This CDR3 is built from 14 residues. CDR3 coding DNA: TGTGCCATCCACCGGGGTCCTAGCACAGATACGCAGTATTTT. Translating it yields CAIHRGPSTDTQYF.

This clonotype was counted many times. The chain employs TRBV7-8 and TRBJ2-5, with no clear D. Trimming took off 2 bases at V and 5 bases at J, with 12 bases between the two ends. This CDR3 region has 14 residues. Per germline, CDR1 SGHVS and CDR2 FQNEAQ. For the CDR3, the DNA is TGTGCCAGCAGCTTATCGGGCTTTTCGGAGACCCAGTACTTC. Translated, it gives CASSLSGFSETQYF.

This clonotype was counted many times. The rearrangement uses TRBV7-2 and TRBJ2-1, with a possible D match to TRBD1 (5 bases). The CDR3 has 15 residues. Germline V gene lookup returns CDR1 SGHTA and CDR2 FQGNSA. The V end was cut by 1 base, the J end by 2 bases, with 9 bases between. The CDR3 nucleotides are TGTGCCAGCAGCTTAGGAGCAGGGCCCTACAATGAGCAGTTCTTC. This sequence encodes CASSLGAGPYNEQFF.

The CDR3 spells CSASPGTYEQYF. CDR3 DNA sequence: TGCAGTGCTAGCCCAGGGACCTACGAGCAGTACTTC. The chain recombines TRBV20-1 with TRBJ2-7, with D possibly matching TRBD1 (5 bases). The CDR3 covers 12 residues. Germline V lookup: CDR1 DFQATT, CDR2 SNEGSKA (reference sequence). The V gene lost 3 bases and the J gene lost 2 bases, with 8 bases spanning the gap.

This clonotype was counted ten times or more. J is TRBJ2-7 and V is TRBV10-3; TRBD1 might be the D (6 bases). The length of the CDR3 is 13 residues. Per the germline V gene, CDR1 is ENHRY and CDR2 is SYGVKD. Trimming took 4 bases from V and 7 from J, leaving 14 bases between them. The CDR3 loop is CAISVDSDTEQYF. The CDR3 bases are TGTGCCATCAGTGTGGACAGCGATACGGAGCAGTACTTC.

This sequence joins TRBV12-3 or TRBV12-4 and TRBJ1-2; 7 bases are a match to TRBD1. The J segment lost 6 bases and the V segment lost 3 bases, leaving 4 bases of the junction unmatched. This CDR3 spans 13 amino acids. The CDR3 DNA reads TGTGCCAGCAGTTTTAGCAGGGGGAATGGCTACACCTTC. Amino acids: CASSFSRGNGYTF.

This clonotype was picked up many times. The chain has TRBV12-3 or TRBV12-4 and TRBJ1-1, with unresolved D. Trimming cost V 5 bases and J 2 bases, with 9 bases left between them. This CDR3 region has 13 residues. In nucleotides, the CDR3 is TGTGCCAGCAGTGCCGGGCCTAACACTGAAGCTTTCTTT. Translated, it gives CASSAGPNTEAFF.

This clonotype was counted ten times or more. This CDR3 is CASSQDPPPLEQFF. The CDR3 DNA sequence: TGCGCCAGCAGCCAAGACCCCCCCCCCCTTGAGCAGTTCTTC. V gene TRBV4-1 combines with J gene TRBJ2-1, with D hard to call. The CDR3 runs 14 residues. V gave up 0 bases and J gave up 9 bases, with 12 bases separating them. The germline V gene has CDR1 MGHRA and CDR2 YSYEKL.

The table lists this clonotype with many counts. The J gene is TRBJ1-4, the V gene TRBV4-2, with unresolved D. CDR1 and CDR2 from the germline V gene are LGHNA and YNFKEQ. The CDR3 extends over 14 amino acids. Trimming shortened V by 1 base and J by 8 bases, and 11 bases separated the two germline ends. The CDR3 region has the DNA TGTGCCAGCAGCCAAGTGGATATAGGGGAAAAACTGTTTTTT. Translated, it gives CASSQVDIGEKLFF.

This clonotype was detected many times. The chain couples TRBV11-2 to TRBJ1-1, with D hard to call. The CDR3 sequence is 14 residues long. Germline assignment: CDR1 SGHAT and CDR2 FQNNGV. The V gene lost 2 bases and the J gene lost 4 bases, with 11 bases spanning the gap. The CDR3 loop is CASSLWQESTEAFF. The CDR3 nucleotides are TGTGCCAGCAGCTTATGGCAGGAGAGCACTGAAGCTTTCTTT. The full variable domain, completed using reference TRBV11-2 and TRBJ1-1, is EAGVAQSPRYKIIEKRQSVAFWCNPISGHATLYWYQQILGQGPKLLIQFQNNGVVDDSQLPKDRFSAERLKGVDSTLKIQPAKLEDSAVYLCASSLWQESTEAFFGQGTRLTVV.

This clonotype was observed many times. The chain employs TRBV3-1 and TRBJ2-3; D is uncertain. This CDR3 has 13 amino acids. Deletions cut 0 bases from V and 11 bases from J, with 12 bases between. Germline V gives CDR1 LGHDT, CDR2 YNNKEL (reference sequence). DNA for the CDR3: TGTGCCAGCAGCCAAGATGTCGGTAGAATGCAGTATTTT. It translates to CASSQDVGRMQYF.

As regards this clonotype: Being one base from a much bigger clone, this may be a read error. V usage is TRBV15 and J usage is TRBJ1-6; D gene uncertain. Germline CDR1 is LNHNV and CDR2 is YYDKDF (reference sequence). The CDR3 has 14 residues. V was shortened by 1 base and J by 8 bases, with 9 bases between the two germline ends. The chain's CDR3 is CATSRVSHHSPLHF. The DNA of the CDR3 is TGTGCCACCAGCAGAGTTTCCCACCATTCACCCCTCCACTTT. The whole variable domain, remainder taken from reference TRBV15 and TRBJ1-6, is DAMVIQNPRYQVTQFGKPVTLSCSQTLNHNVMYWYQQKSSQAPKLLFHYYDKDFNNEADTPDNFQSRRPNTSFCFLDIRSPGLGDTAMYLCATSRVSHHSPLHFGNGTRLTVT.

The sample holds many counts of this clonotype. The CDR3 region is CASTDTANQPQHF. CDR3 coding DNA: TGTGCCAGTACCGACACGGCAAATCAGCCCCAGCATTTT. The chain is built from TRBV19 and TRBJ1-5, with D uncertain. The CDR3 consists of 13 residues. Between the trimmed V and J ends, which lost 7 bases and 4 bases, there was a span of 11 bases. CDR1 and CDR2 (germline): LNHDA, SQIVND (reference sequence).

In its sample, this clonotype was seen many times. V usage is TRBV6-5 and J usage is TRBJ1-1; D not certain. Germline V lookup: CDR1 MNHEY, CDR2 SVGAGI. CDR3 length: 14 amino acids. V was shortened by 3 bases and J by 1 base, with 9 bases between the two germline ends. CDR3 sequence reads: CASSYLAENTEAFF. The CDR3 DNA reads TGTGCCAGCAGTTATCTCGCAGAGAACACTGAAGCTTTCTTT.

This clonotype was detected many times. The rearrangement uses TRBV14 and TRBJ1-6; 8 nucleotides agree with TRBD1. Germline values: CDR1 SGHDN, CDR2 FVKESK. This CDR3 spans 15 amino acids. Losses at the gene ends were 4 bases for V and 7 bases for J; bases not matched to a gene: 6. CDR3 DNA sequence: TGTGCCAGCAGCCCTGGACAGGGTATCAATTCACCCCTCCACTTT. Amino acids: CASSPGQGINSPLHF.

This clonotype has a count of ten or more. The V call is TRBV12-3 or TRBV12-4, the J call TRBJ2-7; 11 positions match TRBD1. The trim removed 1 base at V and 2 bases at J, leaving 1 base unmatched. This CDR3 has 15 amino acids. CDR3 coding DNA: TGTGCCAGCAGTTTAGGGACAGGGGGCCCCTACGAGCAGTACTTC. This translates into CASSLGTGGPYEQYF.

The chain joins TRBV20-1 to TRBJ1-1, with D perhaps matching TRBD1 (5 bases). This CDR3 contains 13 residues. V was clipped by 3 bases and J by 8 bases, with 16 bases between them. Germline V lookup: CDR1 DFQATT, CDR2 SNEGSKA (reference sequence). DNA for the CDR3: TGCAGTGCTAGGGAGGGGACCATCTGGGAAGCTTTCTTT. As protein: CSAREGTIWEAFF.

Many counts were recorded for this clonotype. The genes are TRBV20-1 and TRBJ1-3, with D hard to call. Germline CDR1 is DFQATT and CDR2 is SNEGSKA (reference sequence). Trimming removed 3 bases from V and 2 bases from J, with 8 bases in between. There are 13 residues in the CDR3. CDR3 sequence: CSASKPPGNTIYF. CDR3 DNA sequence: TGCAGTGCTAGCAAGCCCCCTGGAAACACCATATATTTT.

CDR3 in DNA: TGCAGTGCTAGAGATGACCGGGCGGGCTCCTACAATGAGCAGTTCTTC. Protein: CSARDDRAGSYNEQFF. V and J are TRBV20-1 and TRBJ2-1, with D tentatively TRBD2 (5 bases). CDR3 length: 16 residues. V lost 0 bases and J 0 bases, leaving 12 bases between the germline ends. Germline CDR1 DFQATT, CDR2 SNEGSKA (reference sequence).

This clonotype was observed many times. The CDR3 coding sequence is TGTGCCAGCAGCCCCAGTATTAACGAGCAGTACTTC. This gives the protein CASSPSINEQYF. This chain joins TRBV7-8 and TRBJ2-7; D not resolved. This CDR3 has 12 residues. Germline V gene sequence: CDR1 SGHVS, CDR2 FQNEAQ. Trimming left V 5 bases short and J 5 bases short, with 10 bases between. Supplemented by reference TRBV7-8 and TRBJ2-7, the full variable domain reads GAGVSQSPRYKVAKRGQDVALRCDPISGHVSLFWYQQALGQGPEFLTYFQNEAQLDKSGLPSDRFFAERPEGSVSTLKIQRTQQEDSAVYLCASSPSINEQYFGPGTRLTVT.

This clonotype was detected many times. The chain carries TRBV2 and TRBJ2-1; TRBD1 is a possible D gene (6 bases). This CDR3 spans 13 amino acids. Between the trimmed V and J ends, which lost 2 bases and 8 bases, there was a span of 10 bases. Germline V gene lookup returns CDR1 SNHLY and CDR2 FYNNEI. CDR3 loop: CASSEWGPDEQFF. Here the CDR3 DNA reads TGTGCCAGCAGTGAATGGGGGCCCGATGAGCAGTTCTTC.